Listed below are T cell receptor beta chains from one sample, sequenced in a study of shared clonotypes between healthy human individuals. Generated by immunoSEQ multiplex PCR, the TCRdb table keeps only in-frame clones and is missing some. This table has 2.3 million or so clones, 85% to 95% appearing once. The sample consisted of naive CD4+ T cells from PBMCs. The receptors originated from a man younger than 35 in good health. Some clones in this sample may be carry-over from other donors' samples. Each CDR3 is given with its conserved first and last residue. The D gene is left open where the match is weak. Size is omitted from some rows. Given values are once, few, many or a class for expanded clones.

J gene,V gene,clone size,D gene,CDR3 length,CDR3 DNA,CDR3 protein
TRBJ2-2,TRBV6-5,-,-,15,TGTGCCAGCACTCTACATACCTCGAACACCGGGGAGCTGTTTTTT,CASTLHTSNTGELFF
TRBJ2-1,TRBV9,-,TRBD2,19,TGTGCCAGCAGTCAGGCCAGCGGGAGGGCCTCCTACTACTACAATGAGCAGTTCTTC,CASSQASGRASYYYNEQFF
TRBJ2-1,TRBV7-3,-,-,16,TGTGCCAGCAGCTCCGGTGGGACCGCCACGGTATCCGAGCAGTTCTTC,CASSSGGTATVSEQFF
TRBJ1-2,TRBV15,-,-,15,TGTGCCACCAGCAGAGATAATAACCGGGACTATGGCTACACCTTC,CATSRDNNRDYGYTF
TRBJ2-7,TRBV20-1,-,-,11,TGCAGTGCTAAATCCGTCCACGAGCAGTACTTC,CSAKSVHEQYF
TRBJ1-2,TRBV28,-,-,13,TGTGCCAGCAGTTTAGACGGCGGTTATGGCTACACCTTC,CASSLDGGYGYTF
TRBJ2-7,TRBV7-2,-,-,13,TGTGCCAGCAGCTTAGGAGTATCCTACGAGCAGTACTTC,CASSLGVSYEQYF
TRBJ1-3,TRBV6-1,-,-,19,TGTGCCAGCAGTGCCGGCGGTGCGGGGGTCATTACTATTGGAAACACCATATATTTT,CASSAGGAGVITIGNTIYF
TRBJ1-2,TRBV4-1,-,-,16,TGCGCCAGCAGCCAAGATCCGACGAGGGCTGGCTATGGCTACACCTTC,CASSQDPTRAGYGYTF
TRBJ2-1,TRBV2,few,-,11,TGTGCCAGCAGTGACTACAGGGAGCAGTTCTTC,CASSDYREQFF
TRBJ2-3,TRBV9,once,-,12,TGTGCCAGCAGCGCGGGCTTAGATACGCAGTATTTT,CASSAGLDTQYF
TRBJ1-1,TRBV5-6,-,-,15,TGTGCCAGCAGCTTAGGAATTTCAGGACTCACTGAAGCTTTCTTT,CASSLGISGLTEAFF
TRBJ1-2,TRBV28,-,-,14,TGTGCCAGCACCCCCCCCCGAACTAACTATGGCTACACCTTC,CASTPPRTNYGYTF
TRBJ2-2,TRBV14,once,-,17,TGTGCCAGCAGCCAAGATCCGGCGCGGATTAACACCGGGGAGCTGTTTTTT,CASSQDPARINTGELFF
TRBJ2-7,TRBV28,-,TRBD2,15,TGTGCCAGCAGTCCGCTAGCGGGAGGCAGGTACGAGCAGTACTTC,CASSPLAGGRYEQYF
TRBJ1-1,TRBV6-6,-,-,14,TGTGCCACCATAATGGACAGTGCTAACACTGAAGCTTTCTTT,CATIMDSANTEAFF
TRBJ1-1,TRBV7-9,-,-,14,TGTGCCAGCAGCACGGGACCCATGAACACTGAAGCTTTCTTT,CASSTGPMNTEAFF
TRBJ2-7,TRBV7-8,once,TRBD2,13,TGTGCCAGCAGCACCCTAGCGGGAGGCGAGCAGTACTTC,CASSTLAGGEQYF
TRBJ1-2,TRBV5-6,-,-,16,TGTGCCAGCAGCTTGGCCGGGGAAGGGGTAAAATTTGGCTACACCTTC,CASSLAGEGVKFGYTF
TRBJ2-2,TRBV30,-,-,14,TGTGCCTGGGGACACGACAGGAACACCGGGGAGCTGTTTTTT,CAWGHDRNTGELFF
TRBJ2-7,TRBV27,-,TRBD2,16,TGTGCCAGCAGCCTTAGTCCAGCGGGAGGCCCCTACGAGCAGTACTTC,CASSLSPAGGPYEQYF
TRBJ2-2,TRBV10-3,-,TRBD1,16,TGTGCCATCAGCTCCTATGGGACAGGGAGGGCCGGGGAGCTGTTTTTT,CAISSYGTGRAGELFF
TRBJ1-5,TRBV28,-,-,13,TGTGCCAGTAGAAGCGTGCGCAATCAGCCCCAGCATTTT,CASRSVRNQPQHF
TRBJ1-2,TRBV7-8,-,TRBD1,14,TGTGCCAGCAGCTTAGAAGGGACAGACTATGGCTACACCTTC,CASSLEGTDYGYTF
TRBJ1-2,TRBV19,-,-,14,TGTGCCAGTAATCAATTGGGGCCTAACTATGGCTACACCTTC,CASNQLGPNYGYTF
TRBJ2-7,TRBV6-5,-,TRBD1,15,TGTGCCAGCAGTTACTTCGGGACAGGGCTCGACGAGCAGTACTTC,CASSYFGTGLDEQYF
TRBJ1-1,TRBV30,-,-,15,TGTGCCTGGAGTGTACAGTGGAGGGTGGGCACTGAAGCTTTCTTT,CAWSVQWRVGTEAFF
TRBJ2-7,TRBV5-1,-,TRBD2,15,TGCGCCAGCAGCTTGGTGACGGGAGGCTCCTACGAGCAGTACTTC,CASSLVTGGSYEQYF
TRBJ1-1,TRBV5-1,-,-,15,TGCGCCAGCAGCTATTCACAGGAGGGGAGCACTGAAGCTTTCTTT,CASSYSQEGSTEAFF
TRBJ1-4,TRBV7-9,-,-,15,TGTGCCAGCAGCTTGGCAGGGCGGTTCGGTGAAAAACTGTTTTTT,CASSLAGRFGEKLFF
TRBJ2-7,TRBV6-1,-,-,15,TGTGCCAGCGTTTCCTTGGGCAGATCACCCTCCGAGCAGTACTTC,CASVSLGRSPSEQYF
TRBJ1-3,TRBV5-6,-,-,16,TGTGCCAGCAGCTCCCCCGGCGTCTACTCTGGAAACACCATATATTTT,CASSSPGVYSGNTIYF
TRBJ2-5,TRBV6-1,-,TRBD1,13,TGTGCCAGCAGTGCCAGGGGGTGGGAGACCCAGTACTTC,CASSARGWETQYF
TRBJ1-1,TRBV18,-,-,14,TGTGCCAGCTCACCTACCCGGGCCTACACTGAAGCTTTCTTT,CASSPTRAYTEAFF
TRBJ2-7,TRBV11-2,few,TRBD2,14,TGTGCCAGCAGCCCAATAGCGGGCCTCTACGAGCAGTACTTC,CASSPIAGLYEQYF
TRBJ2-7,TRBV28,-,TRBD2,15,TGTGCCAGCAGTGCTAGCGGGAGGCCGGTCGACGAGCAGTACTTC,CASSASGRPVDEQYF